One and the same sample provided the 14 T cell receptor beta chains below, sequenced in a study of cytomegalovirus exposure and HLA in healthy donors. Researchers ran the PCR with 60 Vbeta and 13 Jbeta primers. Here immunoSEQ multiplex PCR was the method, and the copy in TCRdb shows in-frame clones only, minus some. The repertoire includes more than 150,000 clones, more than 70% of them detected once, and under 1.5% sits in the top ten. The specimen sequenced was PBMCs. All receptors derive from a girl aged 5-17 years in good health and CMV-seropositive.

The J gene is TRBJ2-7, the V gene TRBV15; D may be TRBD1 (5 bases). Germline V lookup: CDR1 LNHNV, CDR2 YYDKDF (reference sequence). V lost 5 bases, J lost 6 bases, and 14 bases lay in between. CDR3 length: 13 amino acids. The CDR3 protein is CATSGQGFGEQYF. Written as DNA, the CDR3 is TGTGCCACCAGCGGGCAGGGCTTCGGCGAGCAGTACTTC.

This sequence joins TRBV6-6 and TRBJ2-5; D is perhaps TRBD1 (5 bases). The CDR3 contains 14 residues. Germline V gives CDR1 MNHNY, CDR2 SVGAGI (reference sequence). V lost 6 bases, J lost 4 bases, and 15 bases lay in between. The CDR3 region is CASSLLEGAETQYF. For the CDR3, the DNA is TGTGCCAGCAGCCTGCTGGAAGGGGCAGAGACCCAGTACTTC.

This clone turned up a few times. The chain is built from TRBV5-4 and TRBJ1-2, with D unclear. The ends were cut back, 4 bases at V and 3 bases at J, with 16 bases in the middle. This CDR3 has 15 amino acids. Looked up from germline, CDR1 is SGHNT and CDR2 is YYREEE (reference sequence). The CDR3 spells CASSTMQARDYGYTF. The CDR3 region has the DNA TGTGCCAGCAGCACAATGCAGGCTCGAGACTATGGCTACACCTTC.

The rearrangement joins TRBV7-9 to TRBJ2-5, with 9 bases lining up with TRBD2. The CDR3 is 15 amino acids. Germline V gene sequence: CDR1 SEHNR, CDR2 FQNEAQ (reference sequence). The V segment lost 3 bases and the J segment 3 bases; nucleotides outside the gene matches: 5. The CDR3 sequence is CASSFPTSGEETQYF. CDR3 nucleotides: TGTGCCAGCAGCTTTCCGACTAGCGGAGAAGAGACCCAGTACTTC.

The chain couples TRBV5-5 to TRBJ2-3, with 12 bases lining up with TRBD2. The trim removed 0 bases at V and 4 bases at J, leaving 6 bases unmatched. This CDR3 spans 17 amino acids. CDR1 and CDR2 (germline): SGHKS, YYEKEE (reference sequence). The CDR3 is CASSLGLAGVWADTQYF. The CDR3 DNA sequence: TGTGCCAGCAGCTTGGGACTAGCGGGAGTTTGGGCAGATACGCAGTATTTT. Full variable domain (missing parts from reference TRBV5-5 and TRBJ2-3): DAGVTQSPTHLIKTRGQQVTLRCSPISGHKSVSWYQQVLGQGPQFIFQYYEKEERGRGNFPDRFSARQFPNYSSELNVNALLLGDSALYLCASSLGLAGVWADTQYFGPGTRLTVL.

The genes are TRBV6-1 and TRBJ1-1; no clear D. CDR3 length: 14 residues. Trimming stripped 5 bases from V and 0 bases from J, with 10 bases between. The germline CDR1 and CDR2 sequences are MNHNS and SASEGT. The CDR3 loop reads CASSPYMLNTEAFF. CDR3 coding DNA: TGTGCCAGCAGTCCTTACATGCTGAACACTGAAGCTTTCTTT.

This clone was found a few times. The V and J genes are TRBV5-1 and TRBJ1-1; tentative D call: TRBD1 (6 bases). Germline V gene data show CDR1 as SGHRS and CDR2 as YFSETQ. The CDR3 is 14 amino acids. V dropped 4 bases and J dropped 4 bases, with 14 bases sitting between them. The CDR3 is CASSTTTGPTEAFF. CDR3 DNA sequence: TGCGCCAGCAGCACCACGACAGGCCCCACTGAAGCTTTCTTT.

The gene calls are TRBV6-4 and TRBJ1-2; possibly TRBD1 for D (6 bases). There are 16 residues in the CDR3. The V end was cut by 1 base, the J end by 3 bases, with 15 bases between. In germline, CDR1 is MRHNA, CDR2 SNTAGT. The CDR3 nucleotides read TGTGCCAGCAGTGACTGCACGGCAGGGGTTCACTATGGCTACACCTTC. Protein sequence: CASSDCTAGVHYGYTF.

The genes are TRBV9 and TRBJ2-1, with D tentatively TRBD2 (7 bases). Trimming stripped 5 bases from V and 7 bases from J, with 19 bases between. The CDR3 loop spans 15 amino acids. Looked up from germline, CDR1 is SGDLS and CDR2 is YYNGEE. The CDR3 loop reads CASRVGTTGANEQFF. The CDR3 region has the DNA TGTGCCAGCAGGGTGGGGACTACGGGGGCAAATGAGCAGTTCTTC.

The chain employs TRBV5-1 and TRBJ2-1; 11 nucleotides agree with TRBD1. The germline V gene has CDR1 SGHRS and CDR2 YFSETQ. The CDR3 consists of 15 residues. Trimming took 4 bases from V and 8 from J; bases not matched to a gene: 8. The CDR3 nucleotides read TGCGCCAGCAGCCTGGAGGGACAGGGGGGCGATGAGCAGTTCTTC. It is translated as CASSLEGQGGDEQFF.

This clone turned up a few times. CDR3 protein: CASSENPTEAYEQYF. The CDR3 region has the DNA TGTGCCAGCAGTGAAAACCCGACAGAGGCCTACGAGCAGTACTTC. This rearrangement joins TRBV6-1 to TRBJ2-5, with D tentatively TRBD1 (5 bases). The last part of the DNA fits TRBJ2-7 better; the J call may be wrong. The CDR3 runs to 15 residues. Germline V gene sequence: CDR1 MNHNS, CDR2 SASEGT.

CDR3 in DNA: TGTGCCTGGATGAGGACAGCGAACACTGAAGCTTTCTTT. Translated, it gives CAWMRTANTEAFF. The rearrangement links TRBV30 to TRBJ1-1, with D possibly being TRBD1 (6 bases). Germline V gene lookup returns CDR1 GTSNPN and CDR2 SVGIG (reference sequence). This CDR3 is 13 amino acids long. The V and J ends lost 4 bases and 1 base respectively, with 10 bases between them.

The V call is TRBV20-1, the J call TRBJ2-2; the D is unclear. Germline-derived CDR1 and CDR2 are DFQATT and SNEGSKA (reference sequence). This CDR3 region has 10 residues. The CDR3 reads CPERTGELFF. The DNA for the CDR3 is TGCCCCGAGCGCACCGGGGAGCTGTTTTTT.

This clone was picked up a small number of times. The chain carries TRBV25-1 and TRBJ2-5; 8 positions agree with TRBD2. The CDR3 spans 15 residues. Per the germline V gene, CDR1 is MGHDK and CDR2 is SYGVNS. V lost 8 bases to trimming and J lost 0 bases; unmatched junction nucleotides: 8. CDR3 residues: CASGGASGYQETQYF. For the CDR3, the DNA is TGTGCCAGCGGGGGGGCTAGCGGGTACCAAGAGACCCAGTACTTC.